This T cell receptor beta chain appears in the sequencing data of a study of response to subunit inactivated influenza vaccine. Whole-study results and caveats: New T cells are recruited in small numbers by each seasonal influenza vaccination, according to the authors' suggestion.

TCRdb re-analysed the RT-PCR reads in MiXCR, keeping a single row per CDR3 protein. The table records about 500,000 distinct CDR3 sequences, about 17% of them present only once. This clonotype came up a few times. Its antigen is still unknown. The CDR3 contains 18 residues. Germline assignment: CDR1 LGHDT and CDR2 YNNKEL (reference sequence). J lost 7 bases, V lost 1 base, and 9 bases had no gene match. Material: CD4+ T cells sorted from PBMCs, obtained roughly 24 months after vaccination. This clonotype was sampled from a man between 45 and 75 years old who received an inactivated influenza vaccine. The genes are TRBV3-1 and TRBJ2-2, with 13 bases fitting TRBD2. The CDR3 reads CASSQGELAGGRGGELFF. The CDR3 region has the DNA TGTGCCAGCAGCCAAGGTGAACTAGCGGGAGGGCGCGGCGGGGAGCTGTTTTTT.